The clone carrying this TCR beta chain came up a few times. Its antigen is unidentified. The data derive from a study of response to subunit inactivated influenza vaccine. Broader study findings: It was the authors' suggestion that each seasonal influenza vaccination recruits few new T cells.

TCRdb redid the calling of the RT-PCR reads with MiXCR, one entry per CDR3 protein. Found here are a few hundred thousand distinct CDR3 sequences, around 13% of them singletons; the top ten hold roughly 11%. The CDR3 totals 15 residues. The germline V gene encodes CDR1 SGHAT and CDR2 FQNNGV. V gave up 3 bases and J gave up 5 bases, with 15 bases separating them. This sequence was found in a man aged 45 to 65 who received an inactivated influenza vaccine. Sequencing was performed on PBMCs from blood, taken about 12 days after vaccination. The chain recombines TRBV11-2 with TRBJ2-3; weak D call: TRBD2 (5 bases). The DNA for the CDR3 is TGTGCCAGCAGCTTTGAGAGAGTCGGGATAGATACGCAGTATTTT. Translated: CASSFERVGIDTQYF. Based on the CDR3 plus reference TRBV11-2 and TRBJ2-3, the full variable domain is EAGVAQSPRYKIIEKRQSVAFWCNPISGHATLYWYQQILGQGPKLLIQFQNNGVVDDSQLPKDRFSAERLKGVDSTLKIQPAKLEDSAVYLCASSFERVGIDTQYFGPGTRLTVL.